Below, 12 T cell receptor beta chains from the same sample are listed, as sequenced in a study of shared clonotypes between healthy human individuals. Clones were read by immunoSEQ multiplex PCR, and TCRdb kept only the in-frame ones, dropping some. The table includes roughly 680,000 clones, approximately 77% detected once. The sequenced sample consisted of memory CD4+ T cells sorted from blood. As for subset: CD45RA-negative fraction. These TCRs come from a woman in her thirties in good health.

This clone was counted between two and nine times. At the DNA level, this CDR3 is encoded by other sequences in the same sample as well. The gene calls are TRBV7-9 and TRBJ2-2; a possible D gene is TRBD2 (6 bases). The ends were cut back, 5 bases at V and 5 bases at J, with 15 bases in the middle. Germline assignment: CDR1 SEHNR and CDR2 FQNEAQ (reference sequence). The CDR3 consists of 15 residues. The CDR3: CASSLRTGETGELFF. For the CDR3, the DNA is TGTGCCAGCAGCCTCCGGACGGGAGAAACCGGGGAGCTGTTTTTT. Full variable domain (rest looked up from reference TRBV7-9 and TRBJ2-2): DTGVSQNPRHKITKRGQNVTFRCDPISEHNRLYWYRQTLGQGPEFLTYFQNEAQLEKSRLLSDRFSAERPKGSFSTLEIQRTEQGDSAMYLCASSLRTGETGELFFGEGSRLTVL.

This CDR3 reads CASRPSMARGENQPQHF. The DNA for the CDR3 is TGCGCCAGCAGGCCGTCTATGGCACGGGGGGAGAATCAGCCCCAGCATTTT. This chain uses TRBV4-1 with TRBJ1-5, with D maybe TRBD1 (5 bases). The V gene's germline CDR1 is MGHRA and CDR2 YSYEKL. The CDR3 consists of 17 residues. V was shortened by 6 bases and J by 4 bases, with 22 bases between the two germline ends.

V and J are TRBV19 and TRBJ2-5, with a possible D match to TRBD2 (5 bases). Germline V CDR1 and CDR2: LNHDA, SQIVND (reference sequence). This CDR3 has 14 residues. V lost 8 bases, J lost 1 base, and 14 bases lay in between. The CDR3 nucleotides are TGTGCCAGTGCTATGGAGGCATTCCAAGAGACCCAGTACTTC. Translated: CASAMEAFQETQYF.

This chain joins TRBV5-1 and TRBJ2-1; D perhaps matches TRBD2 (6 bases). The CDR3 is 14 residues long. The V and J ends lost 1 base and 7 bases respectively, with 12 bases between them. From germline, CDR1 is SGHRS and CDR2 YFSETQ. The CDR3 DNA follows: TGCGCCAGCAGCTTGTCTGGGGCGGGAAATGAGCAGTTCTTC. Encoded protein: CASSLSGAGNEQFF.

The chain couples TRBV21-1 to TRBJ2-1; TRBD2 is the table's D call and was not checked against the DNA. TRBV21-1 is a pseudogene segment. The CDR3 runs to 16 residues. The DNA of the CDR3 is TGTGCCAGCAGCGATACACCGGGACTCGCTGTACATGAGCAGTTCTTC. Translation: CASSDTPGLAVHEQFF.

This clone has just a few counts. The sample contains more than one DNA sequence encoding this CDR3. This chain joins TRBV5-5 and TRBJ2-5; D remains ambiguous. The CDR3 spans 11 residues. V lost 4 bases, J lost 2 bases, and 3 bases lay in between. Germline loops: CDR1 SGHKS, CDR2 YYEKEE (reference sequence). In DNA, the CDR3 is TGTGCCAGCAGCGCTCAAGAGACCCAGTACTTC. This codes for CASSAQETQYF.

This clone was counted only a few times. V is TRBV13 and J is TRBJ2-7; 8 positions agree with TRBD2. The germline gives CDR1 PRHDT, CDR2 FYEKMQ (reference sequence). The CDR3 spans 15 residues. V was clipped by 5 bases and J by 7 bases; unmatched bases: 13. The CDR3 bases are TGTGCCAGCAGCCCGCCGGGGAGCGGGGGCCGGGAGCAGTACTTC. Amino acid sequence: CASSPPGSGGREQYF.

The chain has TRBV5-8 and TRBJ1-2, with TRBD1 identical over 10 bases. Per the germline V gene, CDR1 is SGHTS and CDR2 is YDEGEE. Trimming cost V 3 bases and J 1 base; bases outside gene matches: 0. The CDR3 is 14 residues long. For the CDR3, the DNA is TGTGCCAGCAGCTGGGACAGGGGTAACTATGGCTACACCTTC. This gives the protein CASSWDRGNYGYTF.

The rearrangement uses TRBV10-1 and TRBJ2-3; no clear D. CDR1 and CDR2 from the germline V gene are WNHNN and SYGVQD (reference sequence). V was pared by 8 bases and J by 4 bases, with 10 bases between. The CDR3 length is 12 residues. The CDR3 region is CASGSLPDTQYF. In nucleotides, the CDR3 is TGCGCCAGCGGCAGTCTCCCAGATACGCAGTATTTT.

The V gene is TRBV4-2, the J gene TRBJ2-1; 11 positions match TRBD2. Trimming removed 0 bases from V and 5 bases from J; junction bases left unmatched: 9. Germline CDR1 reads LGHNA; CDR2 reads YNFKEQ. The CDR3 spans 18 residues. The CDR3 coding sequence is TGTGCCAGCAGCCAAGACTTTGCCGGGACTAGCGGAAACAATGAGCAGTTCTTC. This encodes CASSQDFAGTSGNNEQFF.

The V call is TRBV5-6, the J call TRBJ1-2; possibly TRBD1 for D (6 bases). CDR1 SGHDT and CDR2 YYEEEE come from the germline V gene. V was clipped by 6 bases and J by 8 bases, with 14 bases between them. CDR3 size: 12 residues. CDR3 in DNA: TGTGCCAGCAATATTCAGGGGTCGGGCTACACCTTC. Translation: CASNIQGSGYTF.

This clone has just one count. The chain uses TRBV19 and TRBJ2-7, with D perhaps TRBD2 (6 bases). Germline assignment: CDR1 LNHDA and CDR2 SQIVND (reference sequence). Trimming stripped 9 bases from V and 4 bases from J, with 16 bases between. There are 13 residues in the CDR3. Here the CDR3 reads CASGRGPLYEQYF. Here the CDR3 DNA reads TGTGCCAGCGGGCGGGGCCCATTGTACGAGCAGTACTTC.